The next 28 T cell receptor beta chains were all read from a single sample in a study of blood T cell repertoires in COVID-19. Assay used: immunoSEQ multiplex PCR; TCRdb lists only in-frame clones, some missing. The repertoire holds 300,000 to 450,000 clones, about 90% seen once, with under 4% in the top ten. Sequencing input: peripheral blood. The receptors here all came from a woman younger than 45 with COVID-19, enrolled during active disease.

V and J are TRBV6-5 and TRBJ1-2; 7 nucleotides align to TRBD1. Losses at the gene ends were 6 bases for V and 8 bases for J; bases not matched to a gene: 12. Germline V gives CDR1 MNHEY, CDR2 SVGAGI. This CDR3 is built from 14 residues. CDR3 nucleotide sequence: TGTGCCAGCAGAGACGGTCAGGGGGTGAGAGGCTACACCTTC. Protein sequence: CASRDGQGVRGYTF.

A few counts support this clone. The chain employs TRBV10-1 and TRBJ2-2, with D unresolved. Per germline, CDR1 WNHNN and CDR2 SYGVQD (reference sequence). The V end was cut by 4 bases, the J end by 0 bases, with 6 bases between. CDR3 length equals 14 residues. CDR3 nucleotides: TGCGCCAGCAGTGCAGGTTCGAACACCGGGGAGCTGTTTTTT. It encodes CASSAGSNTGELFF.

About this clone itself: A much larger clone lies a single base off, so this may be a read error. The rearrangement joins TRBV9 to TRBJ1-1; TRBD1 agrees at 11 bases. Trimming at V came to 4 bases and at J to 4 bases, leaving 3 bases not matched to a gene. Germline-derived CDR1 and CDR2 are SGDLS and YYNGEE. The CDR3 sequence is 14 residues long. The CDR3 loop reads CASSPGTGGTEAFF. The CDR3 nucleotides are TGTGCCAGCAGCCCCGGGACAGGGGGCACTGAAGCTTTCTTT.

The chain has TRBV7-2 and TRBJ2-2; 7 nucleotides agree with TRBD1. Germline lookup yields CDR1 SGHTA and CDR2 FQGNSA. After removal of 5 bases from V and 6 bases from J, the junction contained 9 bases not matched to a gene. CDR3 size: 15 residues. The CDR3 nucleotides read TGTGCCAGCAGCCTCGACAGGGCCGGGGCCGGGGAGCTGTTTTTT. Protein sequence: CASSLDRAGAGELFF.

This clone appeared once. The V gene is TRBV5-1, the J gene TRBJ2-1; TRBD2 agrees at 15 bases. Trimming at V came to 4 bases and at J to 0 bases, leaving 8 bases not matched to a gene. The CDR3 loop spans 19 amino acids. Germline values: CDR1 SGHRS, CDR2 YFSETQ. The CDR3 coding sequence is TGCGCCAGCAGCCCGGGACTAGCGGGGGGCTCGAGCTCCTACAATGAGCAGTTCTTC. Its translation: CASSPGLAGGSSSYNEQFF.

In DNA form, the CDR3 reads TGTGCCAGCACGCCCGCCGGGAGGGGGACTGAAGCTTTCTTT. This translates into CASTPAGRGTEAFF. The V call is TRBV27, the J call TRBJ1-1; D might be TRBD1 (6 bases). V lost 7 bases to trimming and J lost 5 bases, with 17 bases between them. The CDR3 totals 14 residues. The V gene's germline CDR1 is MNHEY and CDR2 SMNVEV (reference sequence).

This clone came up once. The chain joins TRBV6-5 to TRBJ2-2; the D gene is possibly TRBD2 (5 bases). V was trimmed by 1 base and J by 1 base, leaving 7 bases between them. Per the germline V gene, CDR1 is MNHEY and CDR2 is SVGAGI. CDR3 length: 15 amino acids. The CDR3 bases are TGTGCCAGCAGTTACTGGGCGGGGAACACCGGGGAGCTGTTTTTT. This encodes CASSYWAGNTGELFF.

This clone was detected once. The V call is TRBV6-5, the J call TRBJ1-2; no clear D. The V gene's germline CDR1 is MNHEY and CDR2 SVGAGI. The CDR3 length is 13 residues. V lost 2 bases, J lost 4 bases, and 8 bases lay in between. CDR3 sequence reads: CASSYNGVYGYTF. The CDR3 region has the DNA TGTGCCAGCAGTTACAACGGGGTCTATGGCTACACCTTC.

This clone was detected only a few times. V is TRBV11-2 and J is TRBJ2-2, with 14 bases that match TRBD2. The CDR3 sequence is 17 residues long. Trimming at V came to 1 base and at J to 11 bases, leaving 9 bases not matched to a gene. Looked up from germline, CDR1 is SGHAT and CDR2 is FQNNGV. Here the CDR3 reads CASSLGVGTSGSHELFF. As DNA, the CDR3 is TGTGCCAGCAGCTTAGGGGTAGGGACTAGCGGGAGTCACGAGCTGTTTTTT.

The chain joins TRBV7-2 to TRBJ1-1; D not resolved. Per germline, CDR1 SGHTA and CDR2 FQGNSA. The ends were cut back, 5 bases at V and 3 bases at J, with 10 bases in the middle. This CDR3 has 13 residues. DNA of the CDR3: TGTGCCAGCAGCGGTTCTGGAGACACTGAAGCTTTCTTT. It specifies CASSGSGDTEAFF.

The chain has TRBV5-1 and TRBJ2-3; tentative D call: TRBD2 (6 bases). Germline CDR1 SGHRS, CDR2 YFSETQ. V was cut by 0 bases and J by 3 bases, with 11 bases left in between. CDR3 length: 15 amino acids. The CDR3 DNA sequence: TGCGCCAGCAGCTTGGCCCTAGGAGGGACAGATACGCAGTATTTT. As protein: CASSLALGGTDTQYF. The complete variable domain, with remaining parts taken from reference TRBV5-1 and TRBJ2-3, reads KAGVTQTPRYLIKTRGQQVTLSCSPISGHRSVSWYQQTPGQGLQFLFEYFSETQRNKGNFPGRFSGRQFSNSRSEMNVSTLELGDSALYLCASSLALGGTDTQYFGPGTRLTVL.

V gene TRBV7-9 combines with J gene TRBJ1-3; D is unresolved. CDR1 is SEHNR and CDR2 is FQNEAQ in the germline V gene (reference sequence). The CDR3 is made up of 16 amino acids. Trimming shortened V by 3 bases and J by 5 bases, and 17 bases separated the two germline ends. The CDR3 is CASSFNANLARNTIYF. The CDR3 region has the DNA TGTGCCAGCAGCTTTAATGCTAACCTAGCTCGAAACACCATATATTTT. Full variable domain (remainder filled in from reference TRBV7-9 and TRBJ1-3): DTGVSQNPRHKITKRGQNVTFRCDPISEHNRLYWYRQTLGQGPEFLTYFQNEAQLEKSRLLSDRFSAERPKGSFSTLEIQRTEQGDSAMYLCASSFNANLARNTIYFGEGSWLTVV.

This clone was counted only a few times. J is TRBJ1-4 and V is TRBV30; TRBD1 might be the D (5 bases). Trimming stripped 2 bases from V and 4 bases from J, with 11 bases between. This CDR3 contains 14 residues. The germline V gene encodes CDR1 GTSNPN and CDR2 SVGIG (reference sequence). The CDR3 nucleotides are TGTGCCTGGAGTCCCAGGGCGGTTAATGAAAAACTGTTTTTT. Translated, it gives CAWSPRAVNEKLFF.

The chain links TRBV11-3 to TRBJ1-1; possibly TRBD1 for D (6 bases). The germline CDR1 and CDR2 sequences are SGHNT and YENEEA. Trimming stripped 5 bases from V and 2 bases from J, with 21 bases between. The CDR3 is 17 residues long. The CDR3 loop reads CASSRTPTGGLNTEAFF. The CDR3 bases are TGTGCCAGCAGCAGAACGCCGACAGGTGGCCTAAACACTGAAGCTTTCTTT.

The V and J genes are TRBV6-5 and TRBJ2-7, with D unresolved. Per the germline V gene, CDR1 is MNHEY and CDR2 is SVGAGI. The CDR3 is 13 residues long. V dropped 4 bases and J dropped 2 bases, with 9 bases sitting between them. DNA for the CDR3: TGTGCCAGCAGTTTTGGCAGGCCCTACGAGCAGTACTTC. This codes for CASSFGRPYEQYF.

The chain has TRBV6-2 or TRBV6-3 and TRBJ2-7; 11 bases map to TRBD2. CDR1 is MNHEY and CDR2 is SVGEGT in the germline V gene. The J segment lost 2 bases and the V segment lost 2 bases, leaving 11 bases of the junction unmatched. The CDR3 is 18 residues long. CDR3 sequence (DNA): TGTGCCAGCAGTTACGAGCTAGATAGCGGGAGGGCCCCCTACGAGCAGTACGTC. It translates to CASSYELDSGRAPYEQYV.

For this clone: Within the sample, other DNA sequences also encode this same CDR3. The genes are TRBV4-1 and TRBJ2-3, with a tentative D call TRBD2 (7 bases). The CDR3 is made up of 15 amino acids. The V end lost 1 base, the J end lost 3 bases, and 11 bases lay between the germline ends. The germline V gene encodes CDR1 MGHRA and CDR2 YSYEKL. The CDR3 nucleotides are TGCGCCAGCAGCCAAGTAGGGGGGGGAACAGATACGCAGTATTTT. Residues: CASSQVGGGTDTQYF.

The V call is TRBV10-1, the J call TRBJ2-2; TRBD2 aligns across 13 bases. Germline V gene data show CDR1 as WNHNN and CDR2 as SYGVQD (reference sequence). V lost 3 bases and J lost 5; bases outside the gene matches: 3. The CDR3 totals 16 residues. The CDR3 sequence is CASSERTSGRTGELFF. CDR3 nucleotide sequence: TGCGCCAGCAGTGAACGGACTAGCGGGAGAACCGGGGAGCTGTTTTTT.

The V gene is TRBV2, the J gene TRBJ2-4, with TRBD2 identical over 15 bases. J lost 3 bases, V lost 6 bases, and 9 bases had no gene match. This CDR3 has 18 residues. Germline V lookup: CDR1 SNHLY, CDR2 FYNNEI. CDR3 region: CASRGGLAGGPGKNIQYF. CDR3 DNA sequence: TGTGCCAGCAGGGGTGGACTAGCGGGAGGGCCGGGCAAAAACATTCAGTACTTC.

The gene calls are TRBV18 and TRBJ2-3, with TRBD1 as a possible D gene (5 bases). The germline gives CDR1 KGHSH, CDR2 LQKENI. Trimming removed 4 bases from V and 6 bases from J, with 8 bases in between. The CDR3 is 12 amino acids. The CDR3 coding sequence is TGTGCCAGCTCACGGCAGGGCGATACGCAGTATTTT. This gives the protein CASSRQGDTQYF.

The chain employs TRBV6-5 and TRBJ1-4; D is unclear. The germline V gene encodes CDR1 MNHEY and CDR2 SVGAGI. V lost 6 bases and J 10 bases, leaving 18 bases between the germline ends. This CDR3 is built from 14 residues. The CDR3 region is CASRRREDYVKLFF. The DNA of the CDR3 is TGTGCCAGCAGGCGACGGGAGGATTATGTAAAACTGTTTTTT.

The chain employs TRBV5-3 and TRBJ1-2, with 8 nucleotides matching TRBD1. TRBV5-3 is an open reading frame whose function is uncertain. The CDR3 is 15 residues long. V shed 2 bases, J shed 0 bases, and the junction held 3 bases outside the gene matches. CDR3 nucleotides: TGTGCCAGAAGCTTCGGGACAGGTCCTAACTATGGCTACACCTTC. Encoded protein: CARSFGTGPNYGYTF.

The chain carries TRBV10-3 and TRBJ2-2, with D perhaps matching TRBD1 (5 bases). V lost 3 bases and J 2 bases, leaving 16 bases between the germline ends. This CDR3 comprises 17 residues. The germline CDR1 and CDR2 sequences are ENHRY and SYGVKD. CDR3 residues: CAISERRGRGNTGELFF. CDR3 coding DNA: TGTGCCATCAGTGAAAGAAGGGGAAGGGGAAACACCGGGGAGCTGTTTTTT.

This chain joins TRBV19 and TRBJ2-5, with 8 bases aligning to TRBD2. This CDR3 has 15 amino acids. Unmatched junction bases numbered 4, after V lost 3 bases and J lost 1 base. The germline V gene has CDR1 LNHDA and CDR2 SQIVND (reference sequence). The CDR3 DNA reads TGTGCCAGTAGTATGGAGCGGGGGCCCCAAGAGACCCAGTACTTC. It encodes CASSMERGPQETQYF.

This clone is a singleton in its sample. The chain uses TRBV27 and TRBJ2-4; 7 bases align to TRBD1. CDR1 is MNHEY and CDR2 is SMNVEV in the germline V gene (reference sequence). Trimming took 5 bases from V and 0 from J; bases not matched to a gene: 10. This CDR3 has 17 amino acids. CDR3 region: CASSPRTGPIAKNIQYF. Here the CDR3 DNA reads TGTGCCAGCAGTCCCCGGACAGGTCCGATAGCCAAAAACATTCAGTACTTC.

V gene TRBV3-1 (or the pseudogene TRBV3-2) combines with J gene TRBJ1-2; D may be TRBD1 (6 bases). With 1 base removed from V and 4 bases from J, the gap between germline ends came to 25 bases. The germline V gene encodes CDR1 LGHDT and CDR2 YNNKEL (reference sequence). The CDR3 has 19 residues. In DNA, the CDR3 is TGTGCCAGCAGCCAAGTAATTGGGGCACCCAGGGGTATAGGCTATGGCTACACCTTC. Translated: CASSQVIGAPRGIGYGYTF.

The chain recombines TRBV2 with TRBJ1-1; 8 bases are a match to TRBD1. With V trimmed by 8 bases and J by 0 bases, 11 bases remained unmatched. Per germline, CDR1 SNHLY and CDR2 FYNNEI. The CDR3 loop spans 16 amino acids. DNA for the CDR3: TGTGCCAGCCCTCTCCGGACAGGGCCTATGAACACTGAAGCTTTCTTT. Residues: CASPLRTGPMNTEAFF.

The chain's CDR3 is CASSLPAGGRPGNTEAFF. CDR3 sequence (DNA): TGTGCCAGCAGCTTACCGGCGGGAGGACGACCGGGGAACACTGAAGCTTTCTTT. The gene calls are TRBV7-9 and TRBJ1-1; no reliable D call. The CDR3 loop spans 18 amino acids. Germline lookup yields CDR1 SEHNR and CDR2 FQNEAQ (reference sequence). The ends were cut back, 2 bases at V and 1 base at J, with 20 bases in the middle.